This T cell receptor beta chain originates from a study of beta chain features in type 1 diabetes. Study conclusions and caveats: No resolution was reached here on whether HLA type influences TCRB rearrangement. An over-representation of cells with high TCR expression could result from cDNA sequencing. Shorter TCRB CDR3s, moderately but significantly so, were found in Type 1 diabetes patients in all four CD4+ subsets.

Every bit of the isolated RNA underwent reverse transcription, so sequencing read expressed TCRB transcripts. TCRdb's copy holds only in-frame clones and misses some; the assay was immunoSEQ multiplex PCR. The table includes 300,000 to 400,000 clones, about 14% detected once. Every single donor gave one heparinised blood draw, and these averaged roughly 120 mL. Naive, central memory, regulatory and stem cell-like memory cells within the CD4+ compartment were sorted using CD45RO/CCR7/CD25/CD127/CD95/CD27. On this clone itself: The antigen remains unidentified.

Germline V CDR1 and CDR2: SGHDN, FVKESK. The CDR3 contains 16 residues. V shed 4 bases and J 5 bases; nucleotides not matched to a gene: 4. The origin of this receptor is a young woman with type 1 diabetes. The gene calls are TRBV14 and TRBJ2-2; 13 nucleotides agree with TRBD2. Sequencing input: naive CD4+ T cells from blood. CDR3 sequence reads: CASSPTSGRRTGELFF. The CDR3 coding sequence is TGTGCCAGCAGCCCGACTAGCGGGAGGAGGACCGGGGAGCTGTTTTTT.